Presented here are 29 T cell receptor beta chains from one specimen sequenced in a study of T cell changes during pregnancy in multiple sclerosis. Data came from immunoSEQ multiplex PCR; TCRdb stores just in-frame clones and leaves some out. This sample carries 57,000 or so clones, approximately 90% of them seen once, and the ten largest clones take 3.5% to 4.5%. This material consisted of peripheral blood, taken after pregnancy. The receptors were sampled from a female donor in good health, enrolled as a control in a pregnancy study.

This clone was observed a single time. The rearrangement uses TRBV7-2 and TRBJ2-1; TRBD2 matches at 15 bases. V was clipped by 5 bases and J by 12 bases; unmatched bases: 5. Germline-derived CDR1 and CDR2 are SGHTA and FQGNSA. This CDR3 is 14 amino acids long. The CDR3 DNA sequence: TGTGCCAGCAGCACCGGACTAGCGGGGGGGATGCAGTTCTTC. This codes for CASSTGLAGGMQFF.

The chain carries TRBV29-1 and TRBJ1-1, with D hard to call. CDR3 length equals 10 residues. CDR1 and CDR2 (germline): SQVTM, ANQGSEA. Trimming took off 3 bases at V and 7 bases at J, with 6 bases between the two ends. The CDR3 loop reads CSVDRNEAFF. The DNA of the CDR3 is TGCAGCGTTGACAGAAATGAAGCTTTCTTT.

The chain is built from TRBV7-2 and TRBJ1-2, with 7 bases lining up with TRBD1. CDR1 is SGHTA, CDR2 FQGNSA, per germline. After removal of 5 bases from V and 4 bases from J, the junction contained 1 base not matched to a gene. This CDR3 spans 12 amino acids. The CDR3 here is CASSPGGYGYTF. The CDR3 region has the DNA TGTGCCAGCAGCCCAGGGGGCTATGGCTACACCTTC. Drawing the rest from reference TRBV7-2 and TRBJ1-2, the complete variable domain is GAGVSQSPSNKVTEKGKDVELRCDPISGHTALYWYRQSLGQGLEFLIYFQGNSAPDKSGLPSDRFSAERTGGSVSTLTIQRTQQEDSAVYLCASSPGGYGYTFGSGTRLTVV.

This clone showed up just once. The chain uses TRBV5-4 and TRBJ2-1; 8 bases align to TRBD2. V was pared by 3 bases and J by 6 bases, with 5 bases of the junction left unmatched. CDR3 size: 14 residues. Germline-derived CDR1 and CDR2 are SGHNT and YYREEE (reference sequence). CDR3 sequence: CASSSSGGTNEQFF. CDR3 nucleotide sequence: TGTGCCAGCAGCTCCTCGGGAGGGACCAATGAGCAGTTCTTC.

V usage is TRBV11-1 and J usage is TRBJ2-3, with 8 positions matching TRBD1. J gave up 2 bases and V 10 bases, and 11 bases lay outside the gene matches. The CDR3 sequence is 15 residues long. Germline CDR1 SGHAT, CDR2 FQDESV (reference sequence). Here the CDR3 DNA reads TGTGCCACCACTCCCCGACAGGGGTACACAGATACGCAGTATTTT. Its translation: CATTPRQGYTDTQYF.

CDR3 residues: CASSFTGLAGGPGVEQYF. The DNA of the CDR3 is TGTGCCAGCAGTTTTACCGGACTAGCGGGAGGCCCCGGCGTAGAGCAGTACTTC. V is TRBV28 and J is TRBJ2-7; 14 nucleotides match TRBD2. CDR3 length equals 18 residues. V lost 3 bases and J lost 7; bases outside the gene matches: 14. Germline V gene sequence: CDR1 MDHEN, CDR2 SYDVKM.

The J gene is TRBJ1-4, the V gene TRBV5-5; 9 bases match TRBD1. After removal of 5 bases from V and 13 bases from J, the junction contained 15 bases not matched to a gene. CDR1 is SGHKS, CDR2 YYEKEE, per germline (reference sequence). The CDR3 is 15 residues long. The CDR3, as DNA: TGTGCCAGCAGTCTGGGACAGGGAGGCTTTGGGAGACTGTTTTTT. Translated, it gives CASSLGQGGFGRLFF.

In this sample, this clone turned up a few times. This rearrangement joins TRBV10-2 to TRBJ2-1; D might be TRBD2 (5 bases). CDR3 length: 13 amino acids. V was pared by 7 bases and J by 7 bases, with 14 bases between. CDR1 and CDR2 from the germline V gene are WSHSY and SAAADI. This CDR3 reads CASTLNRGNEQFF. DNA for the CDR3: TGCGCCAGCACCTTAAACCGGGGAAATGAGCAGTTCTTC.

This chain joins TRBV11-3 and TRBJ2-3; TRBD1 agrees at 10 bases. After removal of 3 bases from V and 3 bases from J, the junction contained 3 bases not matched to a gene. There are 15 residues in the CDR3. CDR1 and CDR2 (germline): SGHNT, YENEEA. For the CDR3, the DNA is TGTGCCAGCAGCTTGGGACAGGGGTGGACAGATACGCAGTATTTT. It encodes CASSLGQGWTDTQYF.

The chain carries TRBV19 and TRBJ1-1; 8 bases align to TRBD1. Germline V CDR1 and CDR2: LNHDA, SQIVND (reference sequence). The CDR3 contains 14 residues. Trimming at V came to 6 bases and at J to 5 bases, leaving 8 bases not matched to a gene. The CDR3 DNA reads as TGTGCCAGTAGCCCCCACAGGGGGACGACTGAAGCTTTCTTT. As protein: CASSPHRGTTEAFF. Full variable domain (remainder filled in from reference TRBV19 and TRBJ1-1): DGGITQSPKYLFRKEGQNVTLSCEQNLNHDAMYWYRQDPGQGLRLIYYSQIVNDFQKGDIAEGYSVSREKKESFPLTVTSAQKNPTAFYLCASSPHRGTTEAFFGQGTRLTVV.

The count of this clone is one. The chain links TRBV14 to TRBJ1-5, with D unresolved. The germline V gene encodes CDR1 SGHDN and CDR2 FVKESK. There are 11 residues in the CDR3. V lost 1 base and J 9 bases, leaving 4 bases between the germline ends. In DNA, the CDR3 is TGTGCCAGCAGCCAAGGAGGGCCCCAGCATTTT. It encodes CASSQGGPQHF.

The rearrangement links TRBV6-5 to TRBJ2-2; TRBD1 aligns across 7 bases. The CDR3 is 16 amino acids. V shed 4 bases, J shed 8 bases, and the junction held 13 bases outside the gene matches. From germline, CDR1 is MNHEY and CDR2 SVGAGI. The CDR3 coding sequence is TGTGCCAGCAGTTCTCCCGGGACAGATGGGATAGGGGAGCTGTTTTTT. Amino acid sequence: CASSSPGTDGIGELFF.

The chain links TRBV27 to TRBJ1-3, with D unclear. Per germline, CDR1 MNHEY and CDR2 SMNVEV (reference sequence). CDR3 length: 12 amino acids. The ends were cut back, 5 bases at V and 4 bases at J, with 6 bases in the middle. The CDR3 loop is CASSTGGNTIYF. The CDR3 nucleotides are TGTGCCAGCAGTACGGGGGGAAACACCATATATTTT.

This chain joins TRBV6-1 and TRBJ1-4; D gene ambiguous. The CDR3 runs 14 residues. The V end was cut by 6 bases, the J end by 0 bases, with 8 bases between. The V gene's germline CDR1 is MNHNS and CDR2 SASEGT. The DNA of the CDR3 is TGTGCCAGCAGGAAATACTCAACTAATGAAAAACTGTTTTTT. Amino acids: CASRKYSTNEKLFF.

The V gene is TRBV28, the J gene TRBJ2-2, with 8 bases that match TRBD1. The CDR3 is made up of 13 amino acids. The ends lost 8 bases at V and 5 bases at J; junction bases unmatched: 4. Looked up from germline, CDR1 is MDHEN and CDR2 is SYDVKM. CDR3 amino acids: CASLNRGTGELFF. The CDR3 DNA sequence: TGTGCCAGCCTAAACAGGGGGACCGGGGAGCTGTTTTTT. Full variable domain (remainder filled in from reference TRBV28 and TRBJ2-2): DVKVTQSSRYLVKRTGEKVFLECVQDMDHENMFWYRQDPGLGLRLIYFSYDVKMKEKGDIPEGYSVSREKKERFSLILESASTNQTSMYLCASLNRGTGELFFGEGSRLTVL.

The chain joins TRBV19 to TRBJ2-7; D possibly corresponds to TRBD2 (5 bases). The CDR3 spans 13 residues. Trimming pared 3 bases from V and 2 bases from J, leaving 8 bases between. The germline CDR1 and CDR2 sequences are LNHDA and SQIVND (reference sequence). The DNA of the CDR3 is TGTGCCAGTAGTATGGGAGAAGCCTACGAGCAGTACTTC. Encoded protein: CASSMGEAYEQYF.

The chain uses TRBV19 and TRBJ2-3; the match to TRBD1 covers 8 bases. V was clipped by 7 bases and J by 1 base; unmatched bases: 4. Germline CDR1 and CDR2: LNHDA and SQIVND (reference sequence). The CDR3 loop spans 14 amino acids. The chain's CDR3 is CASTTGQGTDTQYF. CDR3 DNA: TGTGCCAGTACAACGGGACAGGGCACAGATACGCAGTATTTT.

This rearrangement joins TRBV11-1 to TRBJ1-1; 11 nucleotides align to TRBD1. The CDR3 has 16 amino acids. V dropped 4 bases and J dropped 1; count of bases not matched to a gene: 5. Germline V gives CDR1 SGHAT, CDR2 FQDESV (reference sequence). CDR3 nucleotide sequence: TGTGCCAGCAGCTCTGGACAGGGGGCGCGGAACACTGAAGCTTTCTTT. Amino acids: CASSSGQGARNTEAFF.

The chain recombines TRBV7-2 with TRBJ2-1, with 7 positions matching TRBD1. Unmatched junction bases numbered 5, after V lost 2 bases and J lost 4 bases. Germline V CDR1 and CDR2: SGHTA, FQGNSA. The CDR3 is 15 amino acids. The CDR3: CASSLRGQPYNEQFF. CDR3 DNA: TGTGCCAGCAGCTTACGGGGACAGCCGTACAATGAGCAGTTCTTC.

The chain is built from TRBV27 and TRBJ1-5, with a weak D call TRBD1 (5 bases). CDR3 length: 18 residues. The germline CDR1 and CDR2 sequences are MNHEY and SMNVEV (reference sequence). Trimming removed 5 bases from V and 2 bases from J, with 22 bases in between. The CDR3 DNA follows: TGTGCCAGCAGTCTGATATTTGGCACAGGTGGAGGCAATCAGCCCCAGCATTTT. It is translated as CASSLIFGTGGGNQPQHF.

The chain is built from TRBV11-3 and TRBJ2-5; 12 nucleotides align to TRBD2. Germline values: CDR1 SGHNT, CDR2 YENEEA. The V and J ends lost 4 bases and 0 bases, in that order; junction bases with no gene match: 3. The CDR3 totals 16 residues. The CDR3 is CASSSGTSGHQETQYF. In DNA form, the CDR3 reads TGTGCCAGCAGCTCGGGGACTAGCGGGCACCAAGAGACCCAGTACTTC.

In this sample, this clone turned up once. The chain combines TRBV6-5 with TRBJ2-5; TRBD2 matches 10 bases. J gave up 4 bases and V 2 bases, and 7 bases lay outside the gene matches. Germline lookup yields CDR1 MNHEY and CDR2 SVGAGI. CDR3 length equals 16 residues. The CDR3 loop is CASSYTLAGLGETQYF. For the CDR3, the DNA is TGTGCCAGCAGTTACACACTAGCGGGATTAGGAGAGACCCAGTACTTC.

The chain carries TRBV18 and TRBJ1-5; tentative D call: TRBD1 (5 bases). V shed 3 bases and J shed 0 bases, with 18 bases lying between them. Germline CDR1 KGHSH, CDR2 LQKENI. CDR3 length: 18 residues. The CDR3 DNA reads TGTGCCAGCTCACCGATGGGCAGGGCCTTAGATAGCAATCAGCCCCAGCATTTT. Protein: CASSPMGRALDSNQPQHF. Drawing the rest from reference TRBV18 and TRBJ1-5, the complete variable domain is NAGVMQNPRHLVRRRGQEARLRCSPMKGHSHVYWYRQLPEEGLKFMVYLQKENIIDESGMPKERFSAEFPKEGPSILRIQQVVRGDSAAYFCASSPMGRALDSNQPQHFGDGTRLSIL.

The CDR3 loop is CASSLVRDTQYF. In DNA, the CDR3 is TGTGCCAGCAGCCTAGTTAGGGATACGCAGTATTTT. The chain is built from TRBV2 and TRBJ2-3, with D unresolved. V lost 6 bases and J lost 6, with 10 bases in between. This CDR3 region has 12 residues. Germline V gives CDR1 SNHLY, CDR2 FYNNEI.

As DNA, the CDR3 is TGCAGTGCTAAGCTAGGGGACATTCAGTACTTC. This gives the protein CSAKLGDIQYF. V gene TRBV20-1 combines with J gene TRBJ2-4; the D gene is possibly TRBD1 (5 bases). The CDR3 length is 11 residues. V was trimmed by 4 bases and J by 8 bases, leaving 9 bases between them. Germline-derived CDR1 and CDR2 are DFQATT and SNEGSKA (reference sequence).

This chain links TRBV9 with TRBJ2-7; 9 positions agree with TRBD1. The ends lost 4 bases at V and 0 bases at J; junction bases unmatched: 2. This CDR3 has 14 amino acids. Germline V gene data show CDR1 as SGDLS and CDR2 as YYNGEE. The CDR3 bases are TGTGCCAGCAGCCTGGGACAGGGCTCCTACGAGCAGTACTTC. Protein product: CASSLGQGSYEQYF.

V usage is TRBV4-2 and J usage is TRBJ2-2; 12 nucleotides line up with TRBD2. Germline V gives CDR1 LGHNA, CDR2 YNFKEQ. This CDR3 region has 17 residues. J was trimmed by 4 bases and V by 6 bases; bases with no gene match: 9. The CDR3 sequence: CASSLGLAGSGTGELFF. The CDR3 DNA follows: TGTGCCAGCAGTCTTGGACTAGCGGGATCTGGCACCGGGGAGCTGTTTTTT.

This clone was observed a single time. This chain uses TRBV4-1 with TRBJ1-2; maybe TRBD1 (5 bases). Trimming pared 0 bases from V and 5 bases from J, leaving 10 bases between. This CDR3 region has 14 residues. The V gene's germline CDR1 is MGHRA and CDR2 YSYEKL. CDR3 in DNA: TGCGCCAGCAGCCAAGATCTTAGGGGATATGGCTACACCTTC. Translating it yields CASSQDLRGYGYTF.

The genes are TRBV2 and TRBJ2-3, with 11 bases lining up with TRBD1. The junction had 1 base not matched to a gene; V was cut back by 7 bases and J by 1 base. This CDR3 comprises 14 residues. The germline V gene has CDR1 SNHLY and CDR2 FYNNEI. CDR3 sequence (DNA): TGTGCCAGCATGGACAGGGGGCGCACAGATACGCAGTATTTT. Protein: CASMDRGRTDTQYF.